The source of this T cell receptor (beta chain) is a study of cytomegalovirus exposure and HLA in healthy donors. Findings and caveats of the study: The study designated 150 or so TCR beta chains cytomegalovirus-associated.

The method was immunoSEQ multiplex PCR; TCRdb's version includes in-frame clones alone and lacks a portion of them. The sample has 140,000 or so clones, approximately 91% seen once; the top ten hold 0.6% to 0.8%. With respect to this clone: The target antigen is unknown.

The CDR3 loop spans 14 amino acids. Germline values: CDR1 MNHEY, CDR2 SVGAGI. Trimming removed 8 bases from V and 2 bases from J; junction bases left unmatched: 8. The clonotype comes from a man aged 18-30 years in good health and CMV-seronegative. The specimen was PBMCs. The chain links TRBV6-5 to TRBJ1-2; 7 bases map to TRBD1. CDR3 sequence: CASGYRGLNYGYTF. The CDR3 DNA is TGTGCCAGCGGCTACAGGGGCCTGAACTATGGCTACACCTTC.